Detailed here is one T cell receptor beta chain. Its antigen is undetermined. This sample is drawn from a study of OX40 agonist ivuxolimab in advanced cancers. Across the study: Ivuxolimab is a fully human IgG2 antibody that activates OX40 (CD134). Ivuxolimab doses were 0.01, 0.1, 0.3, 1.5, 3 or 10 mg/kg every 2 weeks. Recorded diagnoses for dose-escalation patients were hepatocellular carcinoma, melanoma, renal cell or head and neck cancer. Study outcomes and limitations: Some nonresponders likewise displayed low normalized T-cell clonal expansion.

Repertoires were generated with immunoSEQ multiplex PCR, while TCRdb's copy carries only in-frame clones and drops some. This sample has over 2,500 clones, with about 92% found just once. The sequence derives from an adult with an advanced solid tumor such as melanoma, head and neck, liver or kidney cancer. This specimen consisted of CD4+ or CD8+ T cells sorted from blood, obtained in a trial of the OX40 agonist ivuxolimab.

The CDR3 region is CASRLPGTGLLYF. Written as DNA, the CDR3 is TGTGCCAGCAGACTTCCGGGGACAGGGCTTCTGTACTTC. The rearrangement links TRBV14 to TRBJ2-5, with TRBD1 matching 9 bases. Germline CDR1 is SGHDN and CDR2 is FVKESK. This CDR3 spans 13 amino acids. The ends lost 6 bases at V and 13 bases at J; junction bases unmatched: 12. The full variable domain, its missing parts supplied by reference TRBV14 and TRBJ2-5, is EAGVTQFPSHSVIEKGQTVTLRCDPISGHDNLYWYRRVMGKEIKFLLHFVKESKQDESGMPNNRFLAERTGGTYSTLKVQPAELEDSGVYFCASRLPGTGLLYFGPGTRLLVL.